Listed below are T cell receptor beta chains from one sample, sequenced in a study of T cells in narcolepsy. This table comes from immunoSEQ multiplex PCR, and its TCRdb copy is limited to in-frame clones, with some not included. The data show tens of thousands of clones, roughly four fifths seen once. Sequenced material: CD45RA- memory CD4+ T cells from PBMCs. These receptors were obtained from a human donor with narcolepsy. CDR3s leave out the opening cysteine and the closing phenylalanine or tryptophan.

v_gene | CDR3aa
TRBV5-1 | ASSSRQGALTDTQY
TRBV28 | ASRKIDRAQETQY
TRBV4-3 | ASSRDQVSGYT
TRBV7-2 | ASSPGEAGGGSPLH
TRBV30 | AWSAKTGNSNQPQH
TRBV7-8 | ASSLDRTSTDTQY
TRBV6-6 | ASNRKQGTEAF
TRBV7-9 | ASSFQGGTEAF
TRBV2 | ASSEAAAGELF
TRBV6-5 | ASRGVAEQF
TRBV30 | AWSVRTGGVGTQY
TRBV5-1 | ASRTGTANTEAF
TRBV7-3 | ASSSGGLVYEQF
TRBV19 | ASRSGGLPGGELF
TRBV11-3 | ASSYKGGRGLTDTQY
TRBV6-5 | ASRPTHGGNTEAF
TRBV9 | ASSVRDRVDSPLH
TRBV7-9 | ASSTGGGEKLF
TRBV7-3 | ASSDTPGTGGGEQY
TRBV14 | ASSHSGQGAYGYT
TRBV6-6 | ASNGQGGSPLH
TRBV7-2 | ASSLAWDTEAF
TRBV28 | ASSLYNEQF
TRBV27 | ASSSGTRGTPTERY
TRBV4-1 | ASSPWTGNNNEQF
TRBV4-2 | ASSQELLSPGRLSSGNTIY
TRBV28 | ASSLPTGGGGETQY
TRBV27 | ASRFSSSYNEQF
TRBV19 | ASRPPGRETYEQY